A single sample is the source of the 8 T cell receptor beta chains below, sequenced in a study of blood T cell repertoires in COVID-19. Assay used: immunoSEQ multiplex PCR; TCRdb lists only in-frame clones, some missing. The sample has fewer than 200,000 clones, about four fifths seen once. Sequencing used peripheral blood. The source of these receptors is a woman older than 75 with acute or convalescent COVID-19.

This clone occurred once. The chain has TRBV5-5 and TRBJ1-5, with D perhaps TRBD1 (6 bases). This CDR3 spans 13 amino acids. Germline V gene sequence: CDR1 SGHKS, CDR2 YYEKEE (reference sequence). V shed 2 bases and J shed 4 bases, with 7 bases lying between them. The CDR3 DNA follows: TGTGCCAGCAGCTTCACAGGGAATCAGCCCCAGCATTTT. Protein product: CASSFTGNQPQHF.

The gene calls are TRBV5-4 and TRBJ1-4; TRBD1 matches 7 bases. V lost 1 base, J lost 8 bases, and 2 bases stayed unmatched. CDR1 SGHNT and CDR2 YYREEE come from the germline V gene (reference sequence). This CDR3 has 13 residues. CDR3 sequence (DNA): TGTGCCAGCAGCTTGCGAGGGGGCGAAAAACTGTTTTTT. Encoded protein: CASSLRGGEKLFF.

This clone was picked up a small number of times. The chain uses TRBV29-1 and TRBJ1-1; D perhaps matches TRBD1 (5 bases). V was shortened by 7 bases and J by 2 bases, with 14 bases between the two germline ends. CDR1 and CDR2 from the germline V gene are SQVTM and ANQGSEA. This CDR3 has 13 residues. The CDR3, as DNA: TGCAGCGCCGACAGAGACAGTAACACTGAAGCTTTCTTT. Its protein product is CSADRDSNTEAFF.

This sequence joins TRBV19 and TRBJ2-6; D remains ambiguous. The CDR3 length is 14 residues. The V and J ends lost 8 bases and 5 bases respectively, with 13 bases between them. Germline V lookup: CDR1 LNHDA, CDR2 SQIVND (reference sequence). The CDR3 DNA follows: TGTGCCAGTTCCGGGTTCGACTGGGCCAACGTCCTGACTTTC. It specifies CASSGFDWANVLTF.

The V gene is TRBV5-6, the J gene TRBJ1-1, with D possibly TRBD1 on 6 matching bases. V dropped 0 bases and J dropped 0 bases, with 12 bases sitting between them. This CDR3 spans 16 amino acids. Germline CDR1 and CDR2: SGHDT and YYEEEE. CDR3 sequence (DNA): TGTGCCAGCAGCTTGGCCTTTGGACAGATGAACACTGAAGCTTTCTTT. Its protein product is CASSLAFGQMNTEAFF.

This clone was counted once. V gene TRBV5-6 combines with J gene TRBJ1-2, with TRBD1 matching over 8 bases. This CDR3 has 15 residues. The V segment lost 0 bases and the J segment 4 bases; nucleotides outside the gene matches: 5. Germline CDR1 and CDR2: SGHDT and YYEEEE. The CDR3 loop reads CASSLVAGGSYGYTF. CDR3 nucleotides: TGTGCCAGCAGCTTGGTGGCAGGGGGCAGCTATGGCTACACCTTC.

This rearrangement joins TRBV9 to TRBJ2-7, with D tentatively TRBD2 (6 bases). V was cut by 0 bases and J by 2 bases, with 15 bases left in between. There are 16 residues in the CDR3. Germline loops: CDR1 SGDLS, CDR2 YYNGEE. Written as DNA, the CDR3 is TGTGCCAGCAGCGTAGACGAAGGAGGGGTCACCTACGAGCAGTACTTC. This sequence encodes CASSVDEGGVTYEQYF.

The rearrangement joins TRBV18 to TRBJ2-3, with D maybe TRBD1 (6 bases). CDR3 length: 15 residues. Trimming pared 4 bases from V and 2 bases from J, leaving 13 bases between. Germline CDR1 is KGHSH and CDR2 is LQKENI. CDR3 region: CASSHQGPVTDTQYF. CDR3 DNA sequence: TGTGCCAGCTCACATCAGGGGCCGGTCACAGATACGCAGTATTTT.